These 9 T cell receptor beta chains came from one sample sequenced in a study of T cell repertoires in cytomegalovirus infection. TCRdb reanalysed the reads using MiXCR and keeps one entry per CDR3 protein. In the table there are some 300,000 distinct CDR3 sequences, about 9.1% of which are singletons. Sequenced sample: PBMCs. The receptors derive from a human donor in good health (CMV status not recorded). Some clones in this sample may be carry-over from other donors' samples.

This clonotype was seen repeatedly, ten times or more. CDR3 DNA sequence: TGCAGTGCTAGAGATAGCTCTAGCGGGGGGAGGAACATTCAGTACTTC. Amino acids: CSARDSSSGGRNIQYF. V and J are TRBV20-1 and TRBJ2-4; 11 nucleotides agree with TRBD2. The CDR3 sequence is 16 residues long. Trimming took 0 bases from V and 7 from J; bases not matched to a gene: 8. The germline V gene has CDR1 DFQATT and CDR2 SNEGSKA (reference sequence).

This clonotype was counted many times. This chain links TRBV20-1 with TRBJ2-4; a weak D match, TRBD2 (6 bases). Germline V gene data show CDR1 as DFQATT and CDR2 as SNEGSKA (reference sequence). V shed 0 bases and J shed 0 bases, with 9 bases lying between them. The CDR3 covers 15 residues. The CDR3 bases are TGCAGTGCTAGAGAGGAGGGCGTAGCCAAAAACATTCAGTACTTC. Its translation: CSAREEGVAKNIQYF.

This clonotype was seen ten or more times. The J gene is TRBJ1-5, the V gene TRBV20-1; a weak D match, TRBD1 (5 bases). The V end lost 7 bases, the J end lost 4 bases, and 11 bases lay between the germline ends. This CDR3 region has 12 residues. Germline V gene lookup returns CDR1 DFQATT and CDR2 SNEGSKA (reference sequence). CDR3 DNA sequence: TGCAGTGTGGGGCAGAGTAATCAGCCCCAGCATTTT. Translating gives CSVGQSNQPQHF.

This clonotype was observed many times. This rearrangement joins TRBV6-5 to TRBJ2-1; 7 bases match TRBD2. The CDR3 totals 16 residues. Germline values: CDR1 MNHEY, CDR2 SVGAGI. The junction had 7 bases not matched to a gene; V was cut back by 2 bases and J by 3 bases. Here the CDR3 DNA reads TGTGCCAGCAGTTACGCCGGGACTACTGTCTACAATGAGCAGTTCTTC. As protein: CASSYAGTTVYNEQFF.

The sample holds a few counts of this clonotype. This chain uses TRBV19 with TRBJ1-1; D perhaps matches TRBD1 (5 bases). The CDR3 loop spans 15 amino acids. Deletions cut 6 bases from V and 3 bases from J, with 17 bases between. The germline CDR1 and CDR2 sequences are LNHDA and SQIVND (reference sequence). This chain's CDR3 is CASRPQGGSDTEAFF. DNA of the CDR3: TGTGCCAGTAGGCCGCAGGGAGGATCCGACACTGAAGCTTTCTTT.

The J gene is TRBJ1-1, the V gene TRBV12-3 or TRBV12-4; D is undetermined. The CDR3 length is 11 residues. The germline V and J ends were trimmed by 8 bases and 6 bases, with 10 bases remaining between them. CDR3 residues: CASGPPAEAFF. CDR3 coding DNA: TGTGCCAGCGGGCCCCCGGCTGAAGCTTTCTTT.

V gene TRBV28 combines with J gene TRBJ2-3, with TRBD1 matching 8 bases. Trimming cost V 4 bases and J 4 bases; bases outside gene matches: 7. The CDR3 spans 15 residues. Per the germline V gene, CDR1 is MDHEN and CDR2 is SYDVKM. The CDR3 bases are TGTGCCAGCAGTTCCCGGGACAGGTTCTCAGATACGCAGTATTTT. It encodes CASSSRDRFSDTQYF.

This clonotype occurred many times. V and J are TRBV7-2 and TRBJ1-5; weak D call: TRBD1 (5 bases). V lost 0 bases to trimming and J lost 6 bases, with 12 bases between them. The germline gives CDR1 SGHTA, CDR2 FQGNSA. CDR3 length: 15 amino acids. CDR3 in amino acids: CASSLAAVGGQPQHF. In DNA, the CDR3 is TGTGCCAGCAGCTTAGCAGCGGTGGGGGGTCAGCCCCAGCATTTT. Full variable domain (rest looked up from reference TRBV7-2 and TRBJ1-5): GAGVSQSPSNKVTEKGKDVELRCDPISGHTALYWYRQSLGQGLEFLIYFQGNSAPDKSGLPSDRFSAERTGGSVSTLTIQRTQQEDSAVYLCASSLAAVGGQPQHFGDGTRLSIL.

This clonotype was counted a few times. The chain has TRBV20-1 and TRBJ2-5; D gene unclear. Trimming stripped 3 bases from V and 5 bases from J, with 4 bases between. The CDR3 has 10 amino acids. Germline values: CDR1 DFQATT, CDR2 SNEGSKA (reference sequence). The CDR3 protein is CSASLETQYF. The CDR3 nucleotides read TGCAGTGCTAGTCTGGAGACCCAGTACTTC.